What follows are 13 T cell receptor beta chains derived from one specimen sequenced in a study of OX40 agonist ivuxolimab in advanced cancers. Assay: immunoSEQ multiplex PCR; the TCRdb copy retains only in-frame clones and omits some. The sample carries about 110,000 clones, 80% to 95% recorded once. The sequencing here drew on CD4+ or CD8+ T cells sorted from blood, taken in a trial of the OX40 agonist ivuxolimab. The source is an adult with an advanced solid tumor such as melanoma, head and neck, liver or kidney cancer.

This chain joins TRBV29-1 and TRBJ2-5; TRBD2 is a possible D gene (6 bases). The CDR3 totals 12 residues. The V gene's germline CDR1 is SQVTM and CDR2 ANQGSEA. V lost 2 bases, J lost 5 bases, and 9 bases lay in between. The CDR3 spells CSVEFAGETQYF. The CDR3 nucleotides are TGCAGCGTTGAATTTGCGGGGGAGACCCAGTACTTC.

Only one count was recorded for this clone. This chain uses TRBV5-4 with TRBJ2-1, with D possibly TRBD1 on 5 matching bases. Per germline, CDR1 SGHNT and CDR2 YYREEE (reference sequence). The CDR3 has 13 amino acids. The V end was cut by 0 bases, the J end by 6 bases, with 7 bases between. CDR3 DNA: TGTGCCAGCAGCTTGGGACAGATCAATGAGCAGTTCTTC. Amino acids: CASSLGQINEQFF.

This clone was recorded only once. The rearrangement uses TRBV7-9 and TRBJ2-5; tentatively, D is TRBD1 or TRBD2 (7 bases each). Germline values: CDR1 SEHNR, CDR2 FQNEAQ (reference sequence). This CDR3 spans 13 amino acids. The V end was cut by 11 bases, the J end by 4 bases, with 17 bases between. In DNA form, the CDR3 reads TGTGCCGTGGGAGGGACAGCACCAGAGACCCAGTACTTC. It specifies CAVGGTAPETQYF.

CDR3 region: CASSPTAGGPDTQYF. The DNA for the CDR3 is TGTGCCAGCAGCCCAACAGCGGGGGGGCCAGATACGCAGTATTTT. V is TRBV4-2 and J is TRBJ2-3, with 10 positions matching TRBD2. V gave up 4 bases and J gave up 4 bases; unmatched junction bases: 5. Germline lookup yields CDR1 LGHNA and CDR2 YNFKEQ. This CDR3 has 15 amino acids.

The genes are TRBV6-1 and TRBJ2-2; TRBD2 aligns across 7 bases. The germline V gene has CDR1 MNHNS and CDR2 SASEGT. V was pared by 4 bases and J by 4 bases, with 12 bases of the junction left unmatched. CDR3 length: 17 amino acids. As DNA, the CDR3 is TGTGCCAGCAGTGCCCCCCCATGGCGGGGGAGCACCGGGGAGCTGTTTTTT. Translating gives CASSAPPWRGSTGELFF.

DNA for the CDR3: TGTGCCAGCAGCTTAGCGATCGGGGGGCGGCGAGAGACCCAGTACTTC. Translation gives CASSLAIGGRRETQYF. The chain uses TRBV11-1 and TRBJ2-5, with D perhaps TRBD2 (7 bases). From germline, CDR1 is SGHAT and CDR2 FQDESV (reference sequence). Deletions cut 0 bases from V and 4 bases from J, with 15 bases between. The CDR3 runs 16 residues.

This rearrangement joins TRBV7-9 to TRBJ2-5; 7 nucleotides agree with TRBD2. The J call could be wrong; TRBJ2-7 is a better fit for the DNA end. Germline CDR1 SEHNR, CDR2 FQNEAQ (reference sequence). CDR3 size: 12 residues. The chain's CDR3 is CASTGEGYEQYF. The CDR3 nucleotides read TGTGCCAGCACCGGGGAGGGCTACGAGCAGTACTTC.

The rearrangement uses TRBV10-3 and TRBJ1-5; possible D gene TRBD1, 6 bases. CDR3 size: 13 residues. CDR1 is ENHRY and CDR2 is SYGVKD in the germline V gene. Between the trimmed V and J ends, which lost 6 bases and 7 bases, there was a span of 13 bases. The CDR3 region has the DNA TGTGCCATCAGCCCTCTAGACAGGCAGCCCCAGCATTTT. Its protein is CAISPLDRQPQHF.

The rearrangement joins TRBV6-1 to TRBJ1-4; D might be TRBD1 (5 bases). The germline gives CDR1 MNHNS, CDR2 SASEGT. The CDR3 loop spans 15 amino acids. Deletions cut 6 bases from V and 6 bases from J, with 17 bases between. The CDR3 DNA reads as TGTGCCAGCAGAAAAACAGGTCCGTCCGATGAAAAACTGTTTTTT. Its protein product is CASRKTGPSDEKLFF.

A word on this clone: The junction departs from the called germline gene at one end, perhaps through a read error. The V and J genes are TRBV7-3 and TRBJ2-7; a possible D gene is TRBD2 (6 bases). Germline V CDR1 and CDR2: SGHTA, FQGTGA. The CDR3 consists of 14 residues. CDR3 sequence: CASSVTGTDYEQYF. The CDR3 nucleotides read TGTGCCAGCAGCGTAACCGGGACTGACTACGAGCAGTACTTC.

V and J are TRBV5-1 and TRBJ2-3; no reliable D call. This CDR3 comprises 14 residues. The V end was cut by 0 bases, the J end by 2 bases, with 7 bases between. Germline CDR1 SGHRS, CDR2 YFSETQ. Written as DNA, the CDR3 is TGCGCCAGCAGCTTGGCCTCAGTCACAGATACGCAGTATTTT. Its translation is CASSLASVTDTQYF.

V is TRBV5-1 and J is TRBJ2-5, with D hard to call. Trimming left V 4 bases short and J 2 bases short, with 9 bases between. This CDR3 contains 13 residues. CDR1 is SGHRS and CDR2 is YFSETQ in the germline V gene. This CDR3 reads CASSKAGQETQYF. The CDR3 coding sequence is TGCGCCAGCAGCAAGGCAGGACAAGAGACCCAGTACTTC.

CDR3 protein: CASPGLLTFGYDEQFF. DNA of the CDR3: TGTGCCAGTCCGGGACTATTGACTTTCGGGTACGATGAGCAGTTCTTC. This chain links TRBV21-1 with TRBJ2-1; the table's D call of TRBD2 was not tested on the DNA. TRBV21-1 is a known pseudogene. CDR3 length equals 16 residues.